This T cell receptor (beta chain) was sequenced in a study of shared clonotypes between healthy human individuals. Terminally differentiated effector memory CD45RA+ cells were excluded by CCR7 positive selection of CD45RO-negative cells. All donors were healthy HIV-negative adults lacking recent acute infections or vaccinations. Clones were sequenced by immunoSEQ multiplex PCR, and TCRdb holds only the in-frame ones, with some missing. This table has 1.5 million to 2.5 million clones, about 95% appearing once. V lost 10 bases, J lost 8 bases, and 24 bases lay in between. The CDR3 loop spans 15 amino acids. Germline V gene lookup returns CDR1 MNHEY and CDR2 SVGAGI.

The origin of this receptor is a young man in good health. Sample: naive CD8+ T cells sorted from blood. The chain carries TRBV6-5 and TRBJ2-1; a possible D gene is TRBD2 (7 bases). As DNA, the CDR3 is TGTGCCACCCATATAGGGGGGGCCGTTTCGGATGAGCAGTTCTTC. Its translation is CATHIGGAVSDEQFF.